Sequencing of this T cell receptor (beta chain) was carried out in a study of shared clonotypes between healthy human individuals. Turning to this clone: Its antigen is currently unknown.

In the naive CD8 group, cells lacked CD45RO and were positively selected for CCR7, so terminally differentiated effector memory CD45RA+ cells were left out. The study, taken as a whole, reports: Memory subsets generally showed smaller estimated richness than naive subsets did.

Profiled with immunoSEQ multiplex PCR; TCRdb holds only in-frame clones, not every one. The sample lists some 1,900,000 clones; roughly 95% were seen once. The germline V gene has CDR1 SQVTM and CDR2 ANQGSEA. V shed 0 bases, J shed 0 bases, and the junction held 8 bases outside the gene matches. The CDR3 loop spans 16 amino acids. The sample comprised naive CD8+ T cells sorted from blood. The gene calls are TRBV29-1 and TRBJ2-7; 7 nucleotides line up with TRBD1. This TCR derives from a man aged 18 to 29 in good health. CDR3 DNA sequence: TGCAGCGTTGAAGATACCGGGGACAGCCTCTCCTACGAGCAGTACTTC. Amino acid sequence: CSVEDTGDSLSYEQYF.